These 10 T cell receptor beta chains were sequenced from one sample in a study of early T cells in non-severe SARS-CoV-2 infection. TCRdb itself ran the 5' RACE reads through MiXCR, one entry per CDR3 protein. The table has 68,000 or so distinct CDR3 sequences, about 12% seen once. Source material: whole blood. These receptors were taken from an adult who was a healthcare worker with PCR-confirmed SARS-CoV-2 infection or an uninfected control (not recorded which).

This clonotype was observed at least ten times. CDR3 residues: CASSLDLLEQFF. The CDR3 DNA follows: TGTGCCAGCAGCTTAGACCTGCTAGAGCAGTTCTTC. V is TRBV7-2 and J is TRBJ2-1; D remains ambiguous. In germline, CDR1 is SGHTA, CDR2 FQGNSA. The CDR3 totals 12 residues. V shed 1 base and J shed 10 bases, with 8 bases lying between them.

The genes are TRBV2 and TRBJ2-5; 7 nucleotides match TRBD1. The length of the CDR3 is 15 residues. With 2 bases clipped from V and 2 bases from J, the junction kept 5 bases outside the gene matches. CDR1 SNHLY and CDR2 FYNNEI come from the germline V gene. The CDR3 loop is CASSEPTGPQETQYF. The DNA of the CDR3 is TGTGCCAGCAGTGAACCGACAGGGCCGCAAGAGACCCAGTACTTC.

This clonotype was recorded a few times. V gene TRBV10-3 combines with J gene TRBJ1-6; D is unclear. V was shortened by 8 bases and J by 5 bases, with 10 bases between the two germline ends. Germline V gene sequence: CDR1 ENHRY, CDR2 SYGVKD. This CDR3 comprises 13 residues. CDR3 nucleotides: TGTGCCATCGCCGTTAATGATAATTCACCCCTCCACTTT. Translated, it gives CAIAVNDNSPLHF.

As DNA, the CDR3 is TGCGCCAGCAGCCAAGGGACAGGGAGGGCCGGGGAGCTGTTTTTT. This translates into CASSQGTGRAGELFF. V and J are TRBV4-3 and TRBJ2-2, with D maybe TRBD1 (8 bases). V dropped 1 base and J dropped 6 bases, with 12 bases sitting between them. Germline V gives CDR1 LGHNA, CDR2 YSLEER. The length of the CDR3 is 15 residues.

This clonotype was found many times. DNA of the CDR3: TGTGCCAGCAGTTACCACCCAAGCGGGGGGGTATACAATGAGCAGTTCTTC. This sequence encodes CASSYHPSGGVYNEQFF. V usage is TRBV6-2 or TRBV6-3 and J usage is TRBJ2-1, with 10 bases fitting TRBD2. Trimming took 2 bases from V and 4 from J; bases not matched to a gene: 8. The CDR3 has 17 residues. The germline V gene has CDR1 MNHEY and CDR2 SVGEGT.

The chain combines TRBV18 with TRBJ2-1; 10 nucleotides match TRBD2. Germline trimming cut 3 bases from V and 6 bases from J; bases unmatched to any gene: 8. CDR1 is KGHSH, CDR2 LQKENI, per germline. CDR3 length equals 16 residues. The chain's CDR3 is CASSPSGLAWGNEQFF. In DNA, the CDR3 is TGTGCCAGCTCACCGTCGGGACTAGCGTGGGGCAATGAGCAGTTCTTC.

This clonotype was found many times. The V gene is TRBV3-1, the J gene TRBJ1-2, with TRBD1 identical over 8 bases. The CDR3 runs to 16 residues. The germline gives CDR1 LGHDT, CDR2 YNNKEL (reference sequence). V trimming: 4 bases; J trimming: 1 base; junction bases outside the gene matches: 8. The CDR3 spells CASSPPGQAINYGYTF. The DNA of the CDR3 is TGTGCCAGCAGCCCTCCGGGACAGGCTATTAACTATGGCTACACCTTC.

The chain carries TRBV20-1 and TRBJ1-4, with D unresolved. Germline-derived CDR1 and CDR2 are DFQATT and SNEGSKA (reference sequence). The CDR3 is 14 residues long. V lost 3 bases to trimming and J lost 0 bases, with 8 bases between them. CDR3 in amino acids: CSASPGTTNEKLFF. As DNA, the CDR3 is TGCAGTGCTAGTCCTGGGACAACTAATGAAAAACTGTTTTTT.

This clonotype has a count of ten or more. The chain joins TRBV2 to TRBJ2-1, with 9 nucleotides matching TRBD2. V gave up 2 bases and J gave up 8 bases; unmatched junction bases: 7. In germline, CDR1 is SNHLY, CDR2 FYNNEI. This CDR3 spans 15 amino acids. In nucleotides, the CDR3 is TGTGCCAGCAGTGAATGGGCTAGCGGGGCTTATGAGCAGTTCTTC. Protein: CASSEWASGAYEQFF.

The V call is TRBV7-9, the J call TRBJ2-1; 8 bases align to TRBD2. This CDR3 comprises 15 residues. Germline V lookup: CDR1 SEHNR, CDR2 FQNEAQ (reference sequence). V was clipped by 8 bases and J by 3 bases; unmatched bases: 9. CDR3 loop: CASQLSGTSYNEQFF. In nucleotides, the CDR3 is TGTGCCAGCCAACTTAGCGGGACCAGCTACAATGAGCAGTTCTTC.